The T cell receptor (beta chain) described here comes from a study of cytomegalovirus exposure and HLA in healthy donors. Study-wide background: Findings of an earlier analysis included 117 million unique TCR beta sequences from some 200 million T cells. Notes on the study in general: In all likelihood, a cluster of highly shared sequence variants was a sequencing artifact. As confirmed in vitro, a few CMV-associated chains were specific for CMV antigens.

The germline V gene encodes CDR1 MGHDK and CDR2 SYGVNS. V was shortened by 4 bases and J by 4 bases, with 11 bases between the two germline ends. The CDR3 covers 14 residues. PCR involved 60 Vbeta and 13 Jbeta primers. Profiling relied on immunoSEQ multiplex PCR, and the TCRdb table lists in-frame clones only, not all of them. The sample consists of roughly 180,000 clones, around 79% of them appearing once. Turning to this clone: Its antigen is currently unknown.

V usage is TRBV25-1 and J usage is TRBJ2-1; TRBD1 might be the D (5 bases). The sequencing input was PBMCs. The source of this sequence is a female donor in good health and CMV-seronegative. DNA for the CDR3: TGTGCCAGCAGTGTAGGGGCTGAGTACAATGAGCAGTTCTTC. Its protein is CASSVGAEYNEQFF.